This T cell receptor beta chain was observed in a study of resident and recirculating memory T cells in vitiligo. Using immunoSEQ multiplex PCR, the repertoire was profiled, and TCRdb retains in-frame clones only, with some absent. This table holds around 70,000 clones, approximately 89% found once. The V segment lost 4 bases and the J segment 2 bases; nucleotides outside the gene matches: 3. This CDR3 has 16 amino acids. Germline loops: CDR1 SGHNT, CDR2 YYREEE (reference sequence). Overall study findings and caveats: Different lesions suggested infiltration by different T cell clones.

As to this clone: Its antigen is currently unknown.

The sequence derives from a male donor with vitiligo. The V and J genes are TRBV5-4 and TRBJ2-1; 13 nucleotides line up with TRBD2. Sequenced material: blood. CDR3 bases: TGTGCCAGCAGCCTGACTAGCGGGGGGCCCTACAATGAGCAGTTCTTC. It is translated as CASSLTSGGPYNEQFF.